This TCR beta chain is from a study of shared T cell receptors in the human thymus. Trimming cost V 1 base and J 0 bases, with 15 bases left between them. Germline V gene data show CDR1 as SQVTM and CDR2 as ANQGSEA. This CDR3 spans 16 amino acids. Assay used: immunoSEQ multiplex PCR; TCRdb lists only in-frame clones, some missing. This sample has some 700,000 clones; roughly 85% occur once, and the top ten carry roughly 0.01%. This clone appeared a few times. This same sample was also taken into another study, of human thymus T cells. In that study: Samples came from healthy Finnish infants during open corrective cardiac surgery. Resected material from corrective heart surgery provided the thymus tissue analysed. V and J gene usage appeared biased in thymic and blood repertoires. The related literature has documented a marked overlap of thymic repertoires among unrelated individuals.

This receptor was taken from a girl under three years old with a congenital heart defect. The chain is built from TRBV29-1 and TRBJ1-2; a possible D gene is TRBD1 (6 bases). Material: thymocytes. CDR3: CSVEGNRELANYGYTF. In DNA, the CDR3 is TGCAGCGTTGAAGGGAACAGGGAATTAGCTAACTATGGCTACACCTTC.